Listed here are 6 T cell receptor beta chains from one sample, sequenced in a study of blood T cells in healthy people across ages. The use of a sample-barcoded 5' primer and a J-beta primer mix characterized a second PCR of about 7 to 12 cycles. TCRdb re-derived calls from the 5' RACE reads in MiXCR, one entry per CDR3 protein. The table lists approximately 400,000 distinct CDR3 sequences, 50% to 60% of them singletons. Sequenced material: blood. The origin of the receptors is a man in his fifties or sixties in good health.

The rearrangement uses TRBV16 and TRBJ1-6, with TRBD1 identical over 9 bases. CDR1 and CDR2 (germline): KGHSY, FQNENV. The CDR3 length is 21 residues. J was trimmed by 0 bases and V by 2 bases; bases with no gene match: 14. CDR3 protein: CASSQNRRQGGISSYNSPLHF. For the CDR3, the DNA is TGTGCCAGCAGCCAAAATCGTCGACAGGGGGGCATAAGCTCCTATAATTCACCCCTCCACTTT.

The chain links TRBV28 to TRBJ1-6; no firm D call. V was trimmed by 3 bases and J by 6 bases, leaving 9 bases between them. CDR3 length: 14 amino acids. Germline V gene data show CDR1 as MDHEN and CDR2 as SYDVKM. DNA of the CDR3: TGTGCCAGCAGTTTTACGGGTACTAATTCACCCCTCCACTTT. Its translation is CASSFTGTNSPLHF.

The chain employs TRBV20-1 and TRBJ2-7, with 9 nucleotides matching TRBD2. Germline CDR1 reads DFQATT; CDR2 reads SNEGSKA (reference sequence). J was trimmed by 2 bases and V by 1 base; bases with no gene match: 3. The CDR3 totals 14 residues. The CDR3 spells CSARVAGVTYEQYF. CDR3 DNA: TGCAGTGCTAGAGTAGCGGGAGTTACCTACGAGCAGTACTTC.

The rearrangement links TRBV6-5 to TRBJ2-5, with 8 bases matching TRBD1. J lost 11 bases, V lost 2 bases, and 7 bases had no gene match. This CDR3 spans 13 amino acids. CDR1 and CDR2 (germline): MNHEY, SVGAGI. The DNA for the CDR3 is TGTGCCAGCAGTTACGACAGGGGTAATGAGCAGTACTTC. Translation: CASSYDRGNEQYF.

This clonotype was counted between two and nine times. The chain couples TRBV7-2 to TRBJ2-3; no clear D. Per germline, CDR1 SGHTA and CDR2 FQGNSA. Trimming stripped 2 bases from V and 1 base from J, with 10 bases between. The CDR3 consists of 15 residues. CDR3: CASSLSGLGTDTQYF. DNA for the CDR3: TGTGCCAGCAGCTTATCCGGGCTCGGCACAGATACGCAGTATTTT.

The chain joins TRBV5-1 to TRBJ2-4; tentatively, D is TRBD1 (5 bases). The end of the DNA is better explained by TRBJ2-7, so the J call may be wrong. The germline gives CDR1 SGHRS, CDR2 YFSETQ. This CDR3 has 14 residues. CDR3 in DNA: TGCGCCAGCAGCTTGTCCACGGACATTTACGAGCAGTACTTC. Protein product: CASSLSTDIYEQYF.